Detailed here is one T cell receptor (beta chain). The data are from a study of OX40 agonist ivuxolimab in advanced cancers. The repertoire was sequenced with immunoSEQ multiplex PCR; TCRdb's copy has only in-frame clones and lacks some. This sample has roughly 60,000 clones, with around four fifths found just once. Germline CDR1 and CDR2: MDHEN and SYDVKM. The CDR3 is 13 amino acids. V was pared by 3 bases and J by 8 bases, with 13 bases between. The specimen comprised CD4+ or CD8+ T cells sorted from blood, sampled in a trial of the OX40 agonist ivuxolimab. This clonotype was obtained from an adult with an advanced solid tumor such as melanoma, head and neck, liver or kidney cancer. The rearrangement uses TRBV28 and TRBJ1-1, with D maybe TRBD1 (5 bases). The CDR3 region is CASSLGWGREAFF. The CDR3 region has the DNA TGTGCCAGCAGTTTGGGATGGGGCAGGGAAGCTTTCTTT.